Listed below are T cell receptor beta chains from one sample, sequenced in a study of cytotoxic CD8 clonotypes in ibrutinib-treated CLL. The table came from immunoSEQ multiplex PCR; TCRdb's copy has only in-frame clones and leaves some out. This table has more than 200,000 clones, about three quarters appearing once. The source was PBMCs, collected after 24 months of ibrutinib treatment. The receptors stem from a human donor with chronic lymphocytic leukemia. CDR3s include the opening cysteine and the closing phenylalanine or tryptophan. D genes are given only for firm matches. The listing skips clone size in some rows; elsewhere it reads once, few, many or a size class.

J gene: TRBJ2-3; D gene: TRBD1; clone size: -; V gene: TRBV27; CDR3 protein: CASSLFRDRGTDTQYF; CDR3 DNA: TGTGCCAGCAGTTTATTTAGGGACAGGGGAACAGATACGCAGTATTTT
J gene: TRBJ1-1; D gene: -; clone size: -; V gene: TRBV6-4; CDR3 protein: CASSPGHNTEAFF; CDR3 DNA: TGTGCCAGCAGTCCGGGACATAACACTGAAGCTTTCTTT
J gene: TRBJ1-5; D gene: -; clone size: -; V gene: TRBV7-9; CDR3 protein: CASSTVDQPQHF; CDR3 DNA: TGTGCCAGCAGCACAGTAGATCAGCCCCAGCATTTT
J gene: TRBJ1-4; D gene: -; clone size: few; V gene: TRBV9; CDR3 protein: CASSPGPDEKLFF; CDR3 DNA: TGTGCCAGCAGCCCGGGGCCCGACGAAAAACTGTTTTTT
J gene: TRBJ2-2; D gene: TRBD2; clone size: -; V gene: TRBV9; CDR3 protein: CASSTSSGSRSGELFF; CDR3 DNA: TGTGCCAGCAGCACCTCTAGCGGGAGTCGGTCCGGGGAGCTGTTTTTT
J gene: TRBJ2-7; D gene: TRBD2; clone size: -; V gene: TRBV30; CDR3 protein: CAWSSGYWSGASYEQYF; CDR3 DNA: TGTGCCTGGAGTTCGGGGTATTGGAGCGGGGCCTCCTACGAGCAGTACTTC
J gene: TRBJ1-4; D gene: -; clone size: -; V gene: TRBV5-4; CDR3 protein: CASSLGGRIGLNEKLFF; CDR3 DNA: TGTGCCAGCAGCTTGGGGGGTAGGATTGGGCTGAATGAAAAACTGTTTTTT
J gene: TRBJ2-1; D gene: TRBD2; clone size: -; V gene: TRBV29-1; CDR3 protein: CSVEDMGGRRSEQFF; CDR3 DNA: TGCAGCGTTGAAGATATGGGCGGGAGAAGGAGTGAGCAGTTCTTC
J gene: TRBJ2-3; D gene: -; clone size: few; V gene: TRBV14; CDR3 protein: CASSQMGDTQYF; CDR3 DNA: TGTGCCAGCAGCCAAATGGGAGATACGCAGTATTTT
J gene: TRBJ2-4; D gene: TRBD2; clone size: -; V gene: TRBV5-3; CDR3 protein: CARSAVLAGENIQYF; CDR3 DNA: TGTGCCAGAAGCGCCGTTCTAGCGGGAGAAAACATTCAGTACTTC
J gene: TRBJ2-5; D gene: -; clone size: -; V gene: TRBV7-6; CDR3 protein: CASSPNPPGNQETQYF; CDR3 DNA: TGTGCCAGCAGCCCCAATCCACCAGGGAACCAAGAGACCCAGTACTTC
J gene: TRBJ1-5; D gene: -; clone size: -; V gene: TRBV5-1; CDR3 protein: CASSARVDQPQHF; CDR3 DNA: TGCGCCAGCAGCGCTCGGGTCGATCAGCCCCAGCATTTT
J gene: TRBJ1-5; D gene: TRBD1; clone size: few; V gene: TRBV27; CDR3 protein: CASSSGTGAGSNQPQHF; CDR3 DNA: TGTGCCAGCAGTTCCGGGACAGGGGCTGGAAGCAATCAGCCCCAGCATTTT
J gene: TRBJ1-1; D gene: -; clone size: many; V gene: TRBV2; CDR3 protein: CASSDGRVAFF; CDR3 DNA: TGTGCCAGCAGTGACGGTAGAGTCGCTTTCTTT
J gene: TRBJ2-7; D gene: -; clone size: -; V gene: TRBV7-6; CDR3 protein: CASSLGKDYEQYF; CDR3 DNA: TGTGCCAGCAGTCTTGGGAAGGACTACGAGCAGTACTTC
J gene: TRBJ1-4; D gene: -; clone size: -; V gene: TRBV7-2; CDR3 protein: CASSLVGGINEKLFF; CDR3 DNA: TGTGCCAGCAGCTTAGTGGGGGGAATTAATGAAAAACTGTTTTTT
J gene: TRBJ1-2; D gene: TRBD1; clone size: -; V gene: TRBV19; CDR3 protein: CASNRESGTGGGYTF; CDR3 DNA: TGTGCCAGTAACAGAGAATCCGGGACAGGGGGAGGCTACACCTTC
J gene: TRBJ2-7; D gene: TRBD2; clone size: -; V gene: TRBV27; CDR3 protein: CASSLQAGGISYEQYF; CDR3 DNA: TGTGCCAGCAGTCTCCAAGCGGGGGGGATCTCCTACGAGCAGTACTTC
J gene: TRBJ2-7; D gene: -; clone size: -; V gene: TRBV11-3; CDR3 protein: CASTTSRGSYEQYF; CDR3 DNA: TGTGCCAGCACCACATCCCGGGGGTCCTACGAGCAGTACTTC
J gene: TRBJ2-7; D gene: -; clone size: few; V gene: TRBV30; CDR3 protein: CAWSHGTLTYEQYF; CDR3 DNA: TGTGCCTGGAGCCACGGGACACTAACCTACGAGCAGTACTTC
J gene: TRBJ1-1; D gene: -; clone size: -; V gene: TRBV7-9; CDR3 protein: CASSLGGVDFTEAFF; CDR3 DNA: TGTGCCAGCAGCTTAGGTGGGGTAGACTTCACTGAAGCTTTCTTT
J gene: TRBJ2-3; D gene: -; clone size: -; V gene: TRBV4-3; CDR3 protein: CASSQRSTDTQYF; CDR3 DNA: TGCGCCAGCAGCCAGCGGTCCACAGATACGCAGTATTTT
J gene: TRBJ2-7; D gene: -; clone size: few; V gene: TRBV20-1; CDR3 protein: CSAPGPLEQYF; CDR3 DNA: TGCAGTGCCCCGGGTCCCCTGGAGCAGTACTTC
J gene: TRBJ2-1; D gene: TRBD2; clone size: -; V gene: TRBV30; CDR3 protein: CACVDSGSGNEQFF; CDR3 DNA: TGTGCCTGTGTCGATAGCGGGAGCGGTAATGAGCAGTTCTTC
J gene: TRBJ2-1; D gene: TRBD1; clone size: -; V gene: TRBV27; CDR3 protein: CASSPTPRQGFGNEQFF; CDR3 DNA: TGTGCCAGCAGTCCCACTCCACGACAGGGCTTTGGGAATGAGCAGTTCTTC
J gene: TRBJ1-3; D gene: -; clone size: -; V gene: TRBV4-1; CDR3 protein: CASSRGQDSGSGNTIYF; CDR3 DNA: TGCGCCAGCAGCCGGGGGCAGGACAGCGGCTCTGGAAACACCATATATTTT
J gene: TRBJ1-2; D gene: TRBD1; clone size: -; V gene: TRBV13; CDR3 protein: CASSSWTGGNEYGYTF; CDR3 DNA: TGTGCCAGCAGCTCGTGGACAGGGGGCAATGAGTATGGCTACACCTTC
J gene: TRBJ2-6; D gene: -; clone size: -; V gene: TRBV9; CDR3 protein: CASSVGAGANVLTF; CDR3 DNA: TGTGCCAGCAGCGTAGGGGCCGGGGCCAACGTCCTGACTTTC
J gene: TRBJ1-2; D gene: TRBD1; clone size: -; V gene: TRBV5-1; CDR3 protein: CASSYGQGENGYTF; CDR3 DNA: TGCGCCAGCAGCTACGGACAGGGGGAGAATGGCTACACCTTC
J gene: TRBJ2-7; D gene: -; clone size: -; V gene: TRBV11-2; CDR3 protein: CASSTFYEQYF; CDR3 DNA: TGTGCCAGCAGCACCTTCTACGAGCAGTACTTC
J gene: TRBJ1-2; D gene: TRBD1; clone size: -; V gene: TRBV18; CDR3 protein: CASSPGQGADGYTF; CDR3 DNA: TGTGCCAGCTCACCCGGACAGGGGGCAGATGGCTACACCTTC
J gene: TRBJ2-3; D gene: TRBD1; clone size: few; V gene: TRBV27; CDR3 protein: CASSSTGAQYF; CDR3 DNA: TGTGCCAGCAGTTCGACAGGGGCTCAGTATTTT
J gene: TRBJ2-7; D gene: -; clone size: -; V gene: TRBV25-1; CDR3 protein: CASRGLRPYEQYF; CDR3 DNA: TGTGCCAGCAGGGGGTTGAGGCCCTACGAGCAGTACTTC
J gene: TRBJ2-3; D gene: -; clone size: -; V gene: TRBV29-1; CDR3 protein: CSVEGQKERAEVVTQYF; CDR3 DNA: TGCAGCGTTGAAGGTCAGAAAGAGCGGGCTGAAGTTGTTACGCAGTATTTT
J gene: TRBJ1-1; D gene: -; clone size: -; V gene: TRBV18; CDR3 protein: CASSPRGEEDEAFF; CDR3 DNA: TGTGCCAGCTCACCACGTGGGGAGGAGGATGAAGCTTTCTTT
J gene: TRBJ2-7; D gene: TRBD2; clone size: -; V gene: TRBV2; CDR3 protein: CASSEAATSVYEQYF; CDR3 DNA: TGTGCCAGCAGTGAAGCGGCGACTAGCGTCTACGAGCAGTACTTC
J gene: TRBJ1-2; D gene: -; clone size: few; V gene: TRBV6-5; CDR3 protein: CASSVTAGGTYGYTF; CDR3 DNA: TGTGCCAGCAGCGTGACAGCAGGAGGTACCTATGGCTACACCTTC
J gene: TRBJ2-2; D gene: -; clone size: -; V gene: TRBV5-1; CDR3 protein: CASSLVGEVTGELFF; CDR3 DNA: TGCGCCAGCAGCTTGGTAGGTGAGGTCACCGGGGAGCTGTTTTTT
J gene: TRBJ2-7; D gene: TRBD1; clone size: -; V gene: TRBV28; CDR3 protein: CASSPGQVGSYEQYF; CDR3 DNA: TGTGCCAGCAGTCCGGGACAGGTGGGCTCCTACGAGCAGTACTTC
J gene: TRBJ1-2; D gene: -; clone size: -; V gene: TRBV9; CDR3 protein: CASSVARTGGYTF; CDR3 DNA: TGTGCCAGCAGCGTAGCCAGGACGGGGGGCTACACCTTC
J gene: TRBJ2-7; D gene: -; clone size: -; V gene: TRBV28; CDR3 protein: CASSGNFNEQYF; CDR3 DNA: TGTGCCAGCAGTGGCAATTTCAACGAGCAGTACTTC
J gene: TRBJ1-5; D gene: -; clone size: -; V gene: TRBV15; CDR3 protein: CATSRAGKMGGYTGQPQHF; CDR3 DNA: TGTGCCACCAGCAGAGCAGGAAAGATGGGGGGGTATACGGGTCAGCCCCAGCATTTT
J gene: TRBJ2-2; D gene: -; clone size: few; V gene: TRBV6-5; CDR3 protein: CASSYVGTGELFF; CDR3 DNA: TGTGCCAGCAGTTACGTGGGAACCGGGGAGCTGTTTTTT